The clone carrying this TCR beta chain has just one count. This sample was taken from a study of control samples from healthy donors and cancer patients. Assay: immunoSEQ multiplex PCR; the TCRdb copy retains only in-frame clones and omits some. The data hold around 99,000 clones, with about nine tenths observed a single time. After removal of 6 bases from V and 6 bases from J, the junction contained 11 bases not matched to a gene. Germline lookup yields CDR1 MNHEY and CDR2 SVGAGI. The CDR3 runs to 15 residues. The clonotype was recovered from a human donor in good health. The donor label of this sample is uncertain. The chain uses TRBV6-5 and TRBJ1-2; 9 bases are shared with TRBD1. Sequenced input: blood. CDR3 in DNA: TGTGCCAGCAGACCGGGACAGGGAGTTCTAGATGGCTACACCTTC. It is translated as CASRPGQGVLDGYTF.